This T cell receptor beta chain came from a study of post-analysis software for immune sequencing data. Study summary: Relapsing-remitting, secondary progressive and progressive-relapsing multiple sclerosis were all included among the disease courses.

General observations from the study: When compared against controls, multiple sclerosis patients showed significantly lower normalized Chao1 diversity. In patients, TRBV5-6, TRBV5-1 and TRBV20-1 belonged to roughly five TRBV segments found more frequently than in controls. Samples from one preparation batch, clustered by F measure, grouped strongly together.

The CDR3 contains 15 residues. Germline CDR1 is SGHTA and CDR2 is FQGTGA. V dropped 5 bases and J dropped 1 base, with 11 bases sitting between them. The TCR beta cDNA libraries carried unique molecular identifiers. With roughly 0.95 to 11 million T cells as the source, approximately 500,000 cDNA molecules resulted. TCRdb re-called the PCR reads with MiXCR, one entry per CDR3 protein. This sample yields 430,000 or so distinct CDR3 sequences, of which approximately 42% are seen a single time; approximately 7.1% belongs to the top ten. Of note for this clonotype: Its antigen is not known.

V and J are TRBV7-3 and TRBJ2-2; tentatively, D is TRBD2 (6 bases). This clonotype was sampled from a girl between 2 and 10 years old with multiple sclerosis. The sequenced sample was blood. CDR3 coding DNA: TGTGCCAGCAGCCCTAATAGCGGGAACACCGGGGAGCTGTTTTTT. This sequence encodes CASSPNSGNTGELFF.